The entry that follows covers one T cell receptor beta chain sequence. Trimming left V 4 bases short and J 4 bases short, with 14 bases between. CDR1 and CDR2 (germline): SGHDT, YYEEEE. The CDR3 length is 14 residues. The sample comes from a study of T cell responses to AZD1222 COVID-19 vaccine. The method was immunoSEQ multiplex PCR; TCRdb's version includes in-frame clones alone and lacks a portion of them. The sample has roughly 50,000 clones, 70% to 90% seen once. Sequences were derived from peripheral blood, sampled on day 0 of AZD1222 vaccination. The chain carries TRBV5-6 and TRBJ1-1, with D perhaps matching TRBD1 (5 bases). The sequence derives from an adult in good health. The CDR3 DNA is TGTGCCAGCAGCATGGGACCCGGTGGCACTGAAGCTTTCTTT. Translating gives CASSMGPGGTEAFF.